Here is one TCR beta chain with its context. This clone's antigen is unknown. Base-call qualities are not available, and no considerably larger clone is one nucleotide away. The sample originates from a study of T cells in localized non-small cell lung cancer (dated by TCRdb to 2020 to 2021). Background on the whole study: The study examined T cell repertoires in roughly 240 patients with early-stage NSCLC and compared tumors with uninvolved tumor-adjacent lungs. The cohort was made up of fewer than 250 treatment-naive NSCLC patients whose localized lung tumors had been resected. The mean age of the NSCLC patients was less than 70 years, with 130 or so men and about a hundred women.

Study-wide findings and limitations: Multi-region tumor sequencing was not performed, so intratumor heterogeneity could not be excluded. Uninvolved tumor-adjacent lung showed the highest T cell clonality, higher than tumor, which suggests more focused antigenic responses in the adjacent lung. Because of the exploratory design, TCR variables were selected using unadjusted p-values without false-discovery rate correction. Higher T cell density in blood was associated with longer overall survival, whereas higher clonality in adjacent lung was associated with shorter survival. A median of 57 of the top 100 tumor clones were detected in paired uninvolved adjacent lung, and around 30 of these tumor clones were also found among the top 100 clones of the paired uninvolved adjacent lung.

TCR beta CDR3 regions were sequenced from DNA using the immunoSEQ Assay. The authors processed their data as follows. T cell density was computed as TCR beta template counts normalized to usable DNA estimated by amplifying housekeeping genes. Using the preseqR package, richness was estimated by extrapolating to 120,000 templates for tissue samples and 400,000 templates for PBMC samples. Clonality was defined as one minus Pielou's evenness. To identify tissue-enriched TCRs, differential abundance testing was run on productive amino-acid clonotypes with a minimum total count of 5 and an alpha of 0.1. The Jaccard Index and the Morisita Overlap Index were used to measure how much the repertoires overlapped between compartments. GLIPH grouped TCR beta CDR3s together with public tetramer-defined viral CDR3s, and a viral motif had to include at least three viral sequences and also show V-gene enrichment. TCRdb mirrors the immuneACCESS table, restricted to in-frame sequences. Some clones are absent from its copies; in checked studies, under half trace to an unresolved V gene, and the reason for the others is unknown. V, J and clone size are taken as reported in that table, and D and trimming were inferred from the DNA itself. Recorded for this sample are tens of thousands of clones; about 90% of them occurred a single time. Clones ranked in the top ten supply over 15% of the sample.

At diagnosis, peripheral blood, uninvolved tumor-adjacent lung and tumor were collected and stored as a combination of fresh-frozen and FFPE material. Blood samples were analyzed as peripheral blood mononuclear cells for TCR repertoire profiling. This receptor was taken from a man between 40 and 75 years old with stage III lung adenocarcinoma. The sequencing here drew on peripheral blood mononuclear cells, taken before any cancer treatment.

The DNA sequence reads TGTGCCAGCAGCCCCAGGGAAGAGACCCAGTACTTC. It translates as CASSPREETQYF. The V and J segments used are TRBV7-8 and TRBJ2-5; the D gene is possibly TRBD1, with 5 bases matching. CDR1 and CDR2 (SGHVS, FQNEAQ) derive from the germline V gene. V is pared back by 5 bases and J by 3 bases, with 7 bases lying between the germline termini. There are 12 amino acids in the CDR3, from cysteine to phenylalanine inclusive. Of all the DNA, just the CDR3 is kept, 36 bases in frame from base 1.